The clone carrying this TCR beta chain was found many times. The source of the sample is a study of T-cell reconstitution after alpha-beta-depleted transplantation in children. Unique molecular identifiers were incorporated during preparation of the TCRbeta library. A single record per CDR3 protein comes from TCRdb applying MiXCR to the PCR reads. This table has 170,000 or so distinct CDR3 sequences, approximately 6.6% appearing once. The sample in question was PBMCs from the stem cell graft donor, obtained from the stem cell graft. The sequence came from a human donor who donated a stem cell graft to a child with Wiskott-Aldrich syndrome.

In DNA, the CDR3 is TGTGCCAGCAGCTTAGTCAGCGCAATACTCAATGAGCAGTTCTTC. Residues: CASSLVSAILNEQFF. The chain carries TRBV7-2 and TRBJ2-1; D not resolved. CDR3 length: 15 residues. Trimming cost V 1 base and J 6 bases, with 13 bases left between them. The germline gives CDR1 SGHTA, CDR2 FQGNSA.